This record covers a single TCR beta chain. In the original workflow: ImmunoSEQ junction-only sequences lacked quality scores, so their filtering differed. TCRdb's table, derived via immunoSEQ multiplex PCR, lists solely in-frame clones and lacks some. Clone size and V and J calls were adopted from that table, with D and trimming inferred from the DNA. The sample records fewer than 400,000 clones, less than 85% being singletons. Germline-derived CDR1 and CDR2 are LNHDA and SQIVND (reference sequence). The CDR3 spans 15 residues. With 1 base removed from V and 5 bases from J, the gap between germline ends came to 15 bases. This specimen belongs to a study of shared clonotypes between healthy human individuals.

This clonotype was sampled from a young man in good health. J is TRBJ2-7 and V is TRBV19, with D perhaps given as TRBD1 or TRBD2 (5 bases each). The material sequenced was memory CD4+ T cells sorted from blood. Subset specified: CD45RA-negative fraction. CDR3 amino acids: CASSIGGTYGHEQYF. CDR3 DNA: TGTGCCAGTAGTATAGGGGGGACCTACGGACACGAGCAGTACTTC.